These 3 T cell receptor beta chains were sequenced from one sample in a study of long-term antiretroviral therapy in people with HIV. Survey level was the resolution at which the v3.0 immunoSEQ assay ran. Sequencing was performed with immunoSEQ multiplex PCR; in TCRdb, only in-frame clones are kept and a portion is missing. The sample yields some 40,000 clones, around four fifths seen once. The specimen was unsorted PBMCs, collected 1 year after starting antiretroviral therapy. These TCRs come from a man aged 18-30 years with HIV.

The J gene is TRBJ2-7, the V gene TRBV9; weak D call: TRBD2 (6 bases). Per germline, CDR1 SGDLS and CDR2 YYNGEE. The CDR3 has 13 amino acids. V gave up 4 bases and J gave up 7 bases, with 15 bases separating them. CDR3 loop: CASSHGYGGEQYF. The CDR3 DNA is TGTGCCAGCAGCCATGGTTACGGAGGGGAGCAGTACTTC. The full variable domain, rest sourced from reference TRBV9 and TRBJ2-7, is DSGVTQTPKHLITATGQRVTLRCSPRSGDLSVYWYQQSLDQGLQFLIQYYNGEERAKGNILERFSAQQFPDLHSELNLSSLELGDSALYFCASSHGYGGEQYFGPGTRLTVT.

CDR3 sequence: CASSVDRTNTEAFF. The CDR3 DNA is TGCGCCAGCAGCGTGGACAGGACGAACACTGAAGCTTTCTTT. The chain links TRBV5-1 to TRBJ1-1, with 7 bases matching TRBD1. The CDR3 is 14 residues long. CDR1 and CDR2 (germline): SGHRS, YFSETQ. V was pared by 4 bases and J by 1 base, with 4 bases of the junction left unmatched.

The chain uses TRBV7-6 and TRBJ2-1, with D perhaps TRBD1 (6 bases). The germline V and J ends were trimmed by 7 bases and 0 bases, with 13 bases remaining between them. The CDR3 is 15 amino acids. Germline lookup yields CDR1 SGHVS and CDR2 FNYEAQ. CDR3 in amino acids: CASTSDSSSYNEQFF. The DNA for the CDR3 is TGTGCCAGCACCTCGGACAGCAGCTCCTACAATGAGCAGTTCTTC.